This T cell receptor (beta chain) emerged from a study of CD8+CD57+ T cells in acquired aplastic anemia. Study information: Around 3.5 ug was the average amount of DNA from sorted CD4+ and CD8+ cells. Healthy donor CD4+ samples were sequenced to a depth that averaged around 9.8 million reads. Overall study findings and caveats: Patients and controls shared approximately 30 CD8+ CDR3 sequences.

Genomic DNA, the template, was used for profiling of the TCR beta VDJ and CDR3. MiXCR, run by TCRdb on the reads, gives a single entry per CDR3 protein. The repertoire consists of around 170,000 distinct CDR3 sequences, with about 60% occurring once and the leading ten covering about 50%. This clonotype was observed at least ten times. As yet, its antigen is unknown. The CDR3 spans 13 residues. Trimming cost V 3 bases and J 3 bases, with 9 bases left between them. Looked up from germline, CDR1 is MNHEY and CDR2 is SMNVEV (reference sequence). The receptor's source is a human donor in good health. The V call is TRBV27, the J call TRBJ2-7; no clear D gene. Input material: sorted CD4+, CD8+, or CD8+CD57+ T cells (not recorded which) from PBMCs. CDR3 region: CASSFTGLYEQYF. As DNA, the CDR3 is TGTGCCAGCAGTTTTACGGGTCTCTACGAGCAGTACTTC.